A single sample is the source of the 4 T cell receptor beta chains below, sequenced in a study of T cell responses to AZD1222 COVID-19 vaccine. Using immunoSEQ multiplex PCR, the repertoire was profiled, and TCRdb retains in-frame clones only, with some absent. The table has 120,000 to 150,000 clones, roughly 90% seen once; the top ten hold roughly 6%. The sequences come from peripheral blood, collected on day 0 of AZD1222 vaccination. The receptors come from an adult in good health.

This clone was picked up many times. V gene TRBV3-1 (or the pseudogene TRBV3-2) combines with J gene TRBJ1-5; D call uncertain. From germline, CDR1 is LGHDT and CDR2 YNNKEL (reference sequence). This CDR3 has 17 amino acids. V lost 0 bases and J lost 0, with 12 bases in between. The CDR3 spells CASSQDPAGFSNQPQHF. In DNA form, the CDR3 reads TGTGCCAGCAGCCAAGATCCGGCGGGTTTTAGCAATCAGCCCCAGCATTTT.

The chain uses TRBV9 and TRBJ1-6, with D hard to call. The CDR3 extends over 15 amino acids. Trimming left V 4 bases short and J 4 bases short, with 12 bases between. Germline-derived CDR1 and CDR2 are SGDLS and YYNGEE. CDR3 in DNA: TGTGCCAGCAGCCTTGACGGGCAGTATAATTCACCCCTCCACTTT. As protein: CASSLDGQYNSPLHF.

The chain links TRBV11-2 to TRBJ1-5; D gene ambiguous. There are 16 residues in the CDR3. The V gene's germline CDR1 is SGHAT and CDR2 FQNNGV. V gave up 1 base and J gave up 2 bases, with 12 bases separating them. The chain's CDR3 is CASSLGSGVGNQPQHF. The CDR3 bases are TGTGCCAGCAGCTTAGGGTCCGGGGTTGGCAATCAGCCCCAGCATTTT.

The CDR3 DNA reads TGTGCCTGGAATAGTCTAGGAGTAGGCTACGAGCAGTACTTC. Amino acids: CAWNSLGVGYEQYF. V usage is TRBV30 and J usage is TRBJ2-7; D is unclear. The CDR3 covers 14 residues. From germline, CDR1 is GTSNPN and CDR2 SVGIG (reference sequence). V was trimmed by 4 bases and J by 3 bases, leaving 16 bases between them.